This TCR beta chain was captured in a study of cytomegalovirus exposure and HLA in healthy donors. Study summary: The approximately 120 million unique TCR beta sequences, from around 200 million T cells, were found by an earlier analysis. Study conclusions and caveats: Testing in vitro showed a few CMV-associated chains specific for CMV antigens. Earlier analysis yielded a pattern in which most TCR beta V segments were productive about 90% or about 30% of the time. The authors reported that TCR beta sequences could predict HLA-A and HLA-B alleles. These predictions were accurate for most subjects in the first cohort.

Amplification used 60 Vbeta primers and 13 Jbeta primers. The data were produced by immunoSEQ multiplex PCR, yet TCRdb's version contains in-frame clones alone and is incomplete. The data contain about 120,000 clones, more than 60% of them singletons. Concerning this clone itself: Its antigen is undetermined.

The CDR3 covers 16 residues. With 0 bases clipped from V and 4 bases from J, the junction kept 10 bases outside the gene matches. Germline CDR1 and CDR2: SGHDT and YYEEEE. J is TRBJ2-7 and V is TRBV5-6; TRBD1 matches at 7 bases. Source material: PBMCs. The clonotype was recovered from a female donor in good health and CMV-seronegative. CDR3 sequence: CASSLAQGRGLYEQYF. DNA of the CDR3: TGTGCCAGCAGCTTGGCCCAGGGCAGGGGGTTGTACGAGCAGTACTTC.